The clone carrying this T cell receptor beta chain was counted a few times. These data come from a study of cytomegalovirus exposure and HLA in healthy donors. Both 60 Vbeta primers and 13 Jbeta primers went into the PCR. Profiled with immunoSEQ multiplex PCR; TCRdb holds only in-frame clones, not every one. Of around 150,000 clones detected, roughly 80% appear once; the ten largest clones hold around 8%. The sequencing sample was made of PBMCs. The sequence came from a male donor in good health and CMV-seropositive.

The CDR3 DNA is TGTGCCAGCAGCTTTTACACAGGGTCGGGAAGAGGAGCTTTCTTT. Translation gives CASSFYTGSGRGAFF. This chain links TRBV7-2 with TRBJ1-1, with D tentatively TRBD1 (6 bases). Trimming removed 3 bases at V and 10 bases at J, with 21 bases between. CDR3 length: 15 residues. Per germline, CDR1 SGHTA and CDR2 FQGNSA.